This passage covers 28 T cell receptor beta chains from one sample sequenced in a study of T cell changes during pregnancy in multiple sclerosis. Sequencing was performed with immunoSEQ multiplex PCR; in TCRdb, only in-frame clones are kept and a portion is missing. The sample consists of approximately 80,000 clones, 85% to 95% of them appearing once. The sequencing used peripheral blood, collected in the second trimester of pregnancy. Every receptor here comes from a female donor in good health, enrolled as a control in a pregnancy study.

The chain has TRBV7-2 and TRBJ1-5; 7 positions match TRBD1. The CDR3 contains 17 residues. The V gene's germline CDR1 is SGHTA and CDR2 FQGNSA. Trimming at V came to 1 base and at J to 4 bases, leaving 10 bases not matched to a gene. CDR3 nucleotides: TGTGCCAGCAGCTTAGTGGGTCAGGGGGGCCAGAATCAGCCCCAGCATTTT. Its translation is CASSLVGQGGQNQPQHF.

The J gene is TRBJ2-7, the V gene TRBV6-5; D uncertain. Trimming took 4 bases from V and 1 from J, leaving 8 bases between them. Germline lookup yields CDR1 MNHEY and CDR2 SVGAGI. The CDR3 covers 13 residues. CDR3 sequence reads: CASSFGLSYEQYF. Written as DNA, the CDR3 is TGTGCCAGCAGTTTTGGCCTTTCCTACGAGCAGTACTTC.

J is TRBJ1-5 and V is TRBV28; D is unresolved. This CDR3 contains 16 residues. V was trimmed by 0 bases and J by 0 bases, leaving 9 bases between them. Per germline, CDR1 MDHEN and CDR2 SYDVKM. The CDR3 DNA reads TGTGCCAGCAGTTTATGGGCGGGCCTTAGCAATCAGCCCCAGCATTTT. Amino acids: CASSLWAGLSNQPQHF.

This chain links TRBV19 with TRBJ2-4; 8 bases are a match to TRBD1. The CDR3 loop spans 15 amino acids. V lost 0 bases and J lost 3; bases outside the gene matches: 1. Germline V gene data show CDR1 as LNHDA and CDR2 as SQIVND (reference sequence). The CDR3, as DNA: TGTGCCAGTAGTATAGAGGACAGGGACAAAAACATTCAGTACTTC. Residues: CASSIEDRDKNIQYF.

The chain employs TRBV5-1 and TRBJ2-4; 11 positions agree with TRBD2. The CDR3 covers 16 residues. Germline trimming cut 4 bases from V and 3 bases from J; bases unmatched to any gene: 6. From germline, CDR1 is SGHRS and CDR2 YFSETQ. CDR3 sequence: CASSDGTSGLKNIQYF. As DNA, the CDR3 is TGCGCCAGCAGCGATGGGACTAGCGGACTCAAAAACATTCAGTACTTC.

The chain recombines TRBV28 with TRBJ2-7, with 8 bases that match TRBD2. V gave up 8 bases and J gave up 3 bases; unmatched junction bases: 12. This CDR3 contains 15 residues. Germline CDR1 MDHEN, CDR2 SYDVKM. The chain's CDR3 is CASSHDWREDYEQYF. The CDR3 region has the DNA TGTGCCAGCTCGCACGACTGGCGGGAGGACTACGAGCAGTACTTC.

The rearrangement joins TRBV7-8 to TRBJ2-7, with TRBD2 matching 14 bases. Germline lookup yields CDR1 SGHVS and CDR2 FQNEAQ. The CDR3 covers 17 residues. V shed 5 bases and J 4 bases; nucleotides not matched to a gene: 10. CDR3 amino acids: CASSPRTSGRSRYEQYF. In nucleotides, the CDR3 is TGTGCCAGCAGCCCCAGGACTAGCGGGAGGTCCAGATACGAGCAGTACTTC.

V and J are TRBV27 and TRBJ1-2; D is uncertain. Germline-derived CDR1 and CDR2 are MNHEY and SMNVEV (reference sequence). This CDR3 has 17 residues. Trimming pared 5 bases from V and 5 bases from J, leaving 24 bases between. CDR3 bases: TGTGCCAGCAGTGCCACCGTTTCCCCCGCAGGATTATATGGCTACACCTTC. Protein product: CASSATVSPAGLYGYTF.

The chain has TRBV6-6 and TRBJ2-3, with 7 bases that match TRBD1. The CDR3 extends over 15 amino acids. Germline V lookup: CDR1 MNHNY, CDR2 SVGAGI (reference sequence). The V gene end was trimmed by 2 bases and the J gene end by 5 bases; junction bases not matched to a gene: 7. The chain's CDR3 is CASSYRTGGVDTQYF. The CDR3 coding sequence is TGTGCCAGCAGTTACCGGACAGGAGGAGTAGATACGCAGTATTTT.

V gene TRBV6-5 combines with J gene TRBJ2-1; 7 bases match TRBD1. This CDR3 is built from 15 residues. Germline V gene sequence: CDR1 MNHEY, CDR2 SVGAGI. Trimming at V came to 8 bases and at J to 3 bases, leaving 10 bases not matched to a gene. CDR3 residues: CASRLTGTVYNEQFF. The DNA of the CDR3 is TGTGCCAGCCGTCTTACCGGGACAGTCTACAATGAGCAGTTCTTC.

The rearrangement uses TRBV18 and TRBJ2-3; 7 positions agree with TRBD2. J gave up 5 bases and V 0 bases, and 2 bases lay outside the gene matches. The CDR3 is 14 amino acids. From germline, CDR1 is KGHSH and CDR2 LQKENI. Written as DNA, the CDR3 is TGTGCCAGCTCACCACCGACTAGCCGAGATACGCAGTATTTT. Its translation: CASSPPTSRDTQYF. The complete variable domain, with remaining parts taken from reference TRBV18 and TRBJ2-3, reads NAGVMQNPRHLVRRRGQEARLRCSPMKGHSHVYWYRQLPEEGLKFMVYLQKENIIDESGMPKERFSAEFPKEGPSILRIQQVVRGDSAAYFCASSPPTSRDTQYFGPGTRLTVL.

This rearrangement joins TRBV2 to TRBJ2-4, with D unresolved. The CDR3 spans 12 residues. The ends were cut back, 5 bases at V and 7 bases at J, with 9 bases in the middle. Looked up from germline, CDR1 is SNHLY and CDR2 is FYNNEI. CDR3 amino acids: CASSNRANIQYF. Written as DNA, the CDR3 is TGTGCCAGCAGTAATAGAGCTAACATTCAGTACTTC.

The chain has TRBV13 and TRBJ2-3, with 10 bases identical to TRBD1. V was pared by 2 bases and J by 8 bases, with 10 bases of the junction left unmatched. Germline V lookup: CDR1 PRHDT, CDR2 FYEKMQ (reference sequence). This CDR3 contains 16 residues. CDR3 bases: TGTGCCAGCAGCTTAAGACAGGGGGCCGAGGAAGGTACGCAGTATTTT. This sequence encodes CASSLRQGAEEGTQYF.

The rearrangement uses TRBV28 and TRBJ2-2; 8 bases are shared with TRBD1. The CDR3 totals 16 residues. Germline trimming cut 1 base from V and 4 bases from J; bases unmatched to any gene: 5. The germline V gene has CDR1 MDHEN and CDR2 SYDVKM. The CDR3 bases are TGTGCCAGCAGTTTATCCCTCGGACAGGGCACCGGGGAGCTGTTTTTT. Its translation: CASSLSLGQGTGELFF.

The chain couples TRBV28 to TRBJ2-7, with a weak D call TRBD1 (5 bases). Trimming removed 4 bases at V and 0 bases at J, with 10 bases between. Looked up from germline, CDR1 is MDHEN and CDR2 is SYDVKM. This CDR3 is built from 14 residues. The CDR3 loop is CASSWQGLSYEQYF. DNA for the CDR3: TGTGCCAGCAGTTGGCAGGGCCTCTCCTACGAGCAGTACTTC.

This clone was picked up a small number of times. Written as DNA, the CDR3 is TGTGCCAGCTCTTCTGGGGGGGACAATCAGCCCCAGCATTTT. Translation gives CASSSGGDNQPQHF. This sequence joins TRBV18 and TRBJ1-5; tentatively, D is TRBD1 (5 bases). Deletions cut 6 bases from V and 3 bases from J, with 12 bases between. The CDR3 has 14 amino acids. Per the germline V gene, CDR1 is KGHSH and CDR2 is LQKENI.

The chain joins TRBV2 to TRBJ1-4; 10 nucleotides line up with TRBD1. CDR3 length equals 14 residues. With 7 bases clipped from V and 6 bases from J, the junction kept 5 bases outside the gene matches. Germline V gene data show CDR1 as SNHLY and CDR2 as FYNNEI. The CDR3 DNA is TGTGCCAGCAAAGGTGGACAGGGGGATGAAAAACTGTTTTTT. Amino acid sequence: CASKGGQGDEKLFF.

This chain uses TRBV28 with TRBJ2-1; D is possibly TRBD2 (6 bases). Germline V CDR1 and CDR2: MDHEN, SYDVKM. V lost 7 bases to trimming and J lost 1 base, with 11 bases between them. The CDR3 has 14 amino acids. The CDR3, as DNA: TGTGCCAGCAAACTGGGGACTTCCTACAATGAGCAGTTCTTC. This codes for CASKLGTSYNEQFF. Looking up the rest from reference TRBV28 and TRBJ2-1 gives the full variable domain: DVKVTQSSRYLVKRTGEKVFLECVQDMDHENMFWYRQDPGLGLRLIYFSYDVKMKEKGDIPEGYSVSREKKERFSLILESASTNQTSMYLCASKLGTSYNEQFFGPGTRLTVL.

The chain has TRBV5-1 and TRBJ1-1; 7 positions agree with TRBD1. J lost 2 bases, V lost 6 bases, and 13 bases had no gene match. The CDR3 consists of 16 residues. The germline V gene encodes CDR1 SGHRS and CDR2 YFSETQ. The CDR3 DNA follows: TGCGCCAGCACTAAGGGGGCAGGGGGAGTAAACACTGAAGCTTTCTTT. Translation: CASTKGAGGVNTEAFF.

V gene TRBV21-1 combines with J gene TRBJ2-1; TRBD2 is the table's D call and was not checked against the DNA. TRBV21-1 is classified as a pseudogene. The CDR3 loop spans 12 amino acids. CDR3 sequence: CAQRGRENEQFF. CDR3 DNA sequence: TGTGCCCAACGGGGGAGGGAAAATGAGCAGTTCTTC.

This clone showed up just once. The chain has TRBV29-1 and TRBJ1-4; 9 bases map to TRBD1. This CDR3 spans 18 amino acids. Germline CDR1 reads SQVTM; CDR2 reads ANQGSEA. The J segment lost 0 bases and the V segment lost 1 base, leaving 9 bases of the junction unmatched. This CDR3 is CSVEVTGGVPPTNEKLFF. CDR3 nucleotides: TGCAGCGTTGAAGTGACAGGGGGGGTCCCCCCAACTAATGAAAAACTGTTTTTT.

The chain combines TRBV2 with TRBJ2-5; D possibly corresponds to TRBD1 (6 bases). Germline V gene lookup returns CDR1 SNHLY and CDR2 FYNNEI. Trimming stripped 3 bases from V and 2 bases from J, with 13 bases between. The CDR3 is 15 residues long. CDR3 residues: CASSDSGRGQETQYF. The CDR3 DNA reads TGTGCCAGCAGTGACTCCGGCAGGGGACAAGAGACCCAGTACTTC.

This clone was detected once. The chain recombines TRBV5-1 with TRBJ2-3, with D possibly TRBD1 on 6 matching bases. The CDR3 covers 16 residues. Between the trimmed V and J ends, which lost 0 bases and 1 base, there was a span of 12 bases. Germline V lookup: CDR1 SGHRS, CDR2 YFSETQ. CDR3 sequence reads: CASSLGPAGGTDTQYF. The CDR3 region has the DNA TGCGCCAGCAGCTTGGGTCCGGCAGGGGGCACAGATACGCAGTATTTT.

V usage is TRBV7-9 and J usage is TRBJ1-3; no clear D gene. The CDR3 is made up of 14 amino acids. V dropped 1 base and J dropped 2 bases, with 6 bases sitting between them. The germline V gene has CDR1 SEHNR and CDR2 FQNEAQ (reference sequence). The CDR3 is CASSLDTTGNTIYF. The CDR3 coding sequence is TGTGCCAGCAGCTTAGACACGACTGGAAACACCATATATTTT.

The gene calls are TRBV12-5 and TRBJ2-3; maybe TRBD2 (6 bases). Trimming cost V 6 bases and J 2 bases, with 15 bases left between them. CDR3 length equals 15 residues. The germline V gene has CDR1 LGHNT and CDR2 FRNRAP. CDR3 sequence reads: CASGRGSALTDTQYF. The CDR3 nucleotides read TGTGCTAGTGGCCGGGGGTCAGCTCTCACAGATACGCAGTATTTT.

V usage is TRBV27 and J usage is TRBJ2-1, with a possible D match to TRBD2 (5 bases). Germline CDR1 and CDR2: MNHEY and SMNVEV (reference sequence). CDR3 length: 13 residues. V shed 4 bases and J shed 4 bases, with 8 bases lying between them. Here the CDR3 reads CASSSRDYNEQFF. The CDR3 DNA follows: TGTGCCAGCAGTTCCCGGGATTACAATGAGCAGTTCTTC.

J is TRBJ2-2 and V is TRBV4-2; TRBD1 matches at 8 bases. The CDR3 extends over 17 amino acids. Looked up from germline, CDR1 is LGHNA and CDR2 is YNFKEQ. With 4 bases clipped from V and 1 base from J, the junction kept 8 bases outside the gene matches. In DNA, the CDR3 is TGTGCCAGCAGCCTCCACCGGACAGGGCGGAACACCGGGGAGCTGTTTTTT. Translated: CASSLHRTGRNTGELFF.

The V call is TRBV10-3, the J call TRBJ1-2; 10 nucleotides line up with TRBD1. CDR1 is ENHRY and CDR2 is SYGVKD in the germline V gene. CDR3 size: 13 residues. Trimming at V came to 7 bases and at J to 6 bases, leaving 5 bases not matched to a gene. CDR3 residues: CAITDGTGDGYTF. CDR3 nucleotide sequence: TGTGCCATCACGGACGGGACAGGGGATGGCTACACCTTC.